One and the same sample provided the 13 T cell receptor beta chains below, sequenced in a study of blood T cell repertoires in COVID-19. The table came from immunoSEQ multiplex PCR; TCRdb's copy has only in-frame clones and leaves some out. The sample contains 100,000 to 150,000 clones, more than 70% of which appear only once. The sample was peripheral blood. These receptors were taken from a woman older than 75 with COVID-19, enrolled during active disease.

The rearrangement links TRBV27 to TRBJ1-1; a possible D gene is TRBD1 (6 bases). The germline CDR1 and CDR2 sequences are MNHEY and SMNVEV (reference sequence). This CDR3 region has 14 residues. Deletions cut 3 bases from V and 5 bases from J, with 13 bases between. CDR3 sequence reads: CASSFSGAMTEAFF. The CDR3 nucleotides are TGTGCCAGCAGTTTCTCAGGGGCGATGACTGAAGCTTTCTTT.

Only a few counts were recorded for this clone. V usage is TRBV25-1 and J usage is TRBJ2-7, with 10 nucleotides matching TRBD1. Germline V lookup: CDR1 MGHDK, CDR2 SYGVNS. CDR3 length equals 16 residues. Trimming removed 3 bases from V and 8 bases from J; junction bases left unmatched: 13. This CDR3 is CASSDPGQGSPWKQYF. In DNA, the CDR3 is TGTGCCAGCAGTGACCCGGGACAGGGGTCCCCTTGGAAGCAGTACTTC.

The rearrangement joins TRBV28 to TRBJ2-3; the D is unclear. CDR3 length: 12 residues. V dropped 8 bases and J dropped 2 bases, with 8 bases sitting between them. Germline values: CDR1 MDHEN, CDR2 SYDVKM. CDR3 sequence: CASYSFTDTQYF. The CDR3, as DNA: TGTGCCAGCTACTCTTTCACAGATACGCAGTATTTT.

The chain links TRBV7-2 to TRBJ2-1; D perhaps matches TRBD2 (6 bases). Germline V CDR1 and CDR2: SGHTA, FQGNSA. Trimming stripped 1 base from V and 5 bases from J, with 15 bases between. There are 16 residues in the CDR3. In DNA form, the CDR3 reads TGTGCCAGCAGCTTAGTTCAAGCGGGTTTTAACAATGAGCAGTTCTTC. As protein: CASSLVQAGFNNEQFF.

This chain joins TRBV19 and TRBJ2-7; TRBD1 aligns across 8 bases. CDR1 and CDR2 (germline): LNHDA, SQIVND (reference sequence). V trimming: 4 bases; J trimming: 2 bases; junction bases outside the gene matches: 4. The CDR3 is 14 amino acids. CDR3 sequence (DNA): TGTGCCAGTAGTACGCGGGACAGGCCCTACGAGCAGTACTTC. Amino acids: CASSTRDRPYEQYF.

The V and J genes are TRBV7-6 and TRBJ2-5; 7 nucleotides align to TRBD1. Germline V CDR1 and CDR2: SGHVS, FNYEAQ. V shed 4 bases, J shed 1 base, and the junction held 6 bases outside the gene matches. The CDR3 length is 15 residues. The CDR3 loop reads CASSSGQVLQETQYF. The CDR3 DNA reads TGTGCCAGCAGCTCCGGACAGGTCCTCCAAGAGACCCAGTACTTC.

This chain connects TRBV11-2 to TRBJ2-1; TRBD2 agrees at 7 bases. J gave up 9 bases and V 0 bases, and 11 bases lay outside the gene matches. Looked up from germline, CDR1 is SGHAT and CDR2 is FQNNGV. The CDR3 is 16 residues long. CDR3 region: CASSLDRPGAGVEQFF. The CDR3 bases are TGTGCCAGCAGCTTAGATCGGCCCGGGGCGGGAGTTGAGCAGTTCTTC.

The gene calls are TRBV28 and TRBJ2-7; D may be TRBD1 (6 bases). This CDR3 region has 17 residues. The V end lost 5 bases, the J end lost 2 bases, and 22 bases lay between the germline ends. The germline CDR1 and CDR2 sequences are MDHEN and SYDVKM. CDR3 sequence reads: CASSLTLVGQITYEQYF. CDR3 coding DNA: TGTGCCAGCAGTCTTACCCTGGTAGGACAGATAACCTACGAGCAGTACTTC. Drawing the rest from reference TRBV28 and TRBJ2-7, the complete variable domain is DVKVTQSSRYLVKRTGEKVFLECVQDMDHENMFWYRQDPGLGLRLIYFSYDVKMKEKGDIPEGYSVSREKKERFSLILESASTNQTSMYLCASSLTLVGQITYEQYFGPGTRLTVT.

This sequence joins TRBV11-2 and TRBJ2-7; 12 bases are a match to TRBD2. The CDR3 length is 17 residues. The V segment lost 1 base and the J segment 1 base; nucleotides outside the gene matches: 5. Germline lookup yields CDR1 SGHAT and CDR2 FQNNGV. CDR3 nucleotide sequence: TGTGCCAGCAGCTTAGGACTAGCGGGAGTTAGTTCCTACGAGCAGTACTTC. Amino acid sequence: CASSLGLAGVSSYEQYF.

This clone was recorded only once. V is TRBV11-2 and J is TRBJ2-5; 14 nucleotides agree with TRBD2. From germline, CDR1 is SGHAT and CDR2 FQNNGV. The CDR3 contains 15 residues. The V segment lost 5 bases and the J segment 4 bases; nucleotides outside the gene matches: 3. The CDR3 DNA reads TGTGCCAGCAGCCGGGGACTAGCGGGAGTAGAGACCCAGTACTTC. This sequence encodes CASSRGLAGVETQYF.

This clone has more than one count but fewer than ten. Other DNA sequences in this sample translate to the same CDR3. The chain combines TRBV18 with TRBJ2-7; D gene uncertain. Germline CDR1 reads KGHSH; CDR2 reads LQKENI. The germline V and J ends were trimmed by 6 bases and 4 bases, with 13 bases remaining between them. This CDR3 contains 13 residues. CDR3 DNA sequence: TGTGCCAGCTCCGGAGATTTTCGGTACGAGCAGTACTTC. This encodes CASSGDFRYEQYF.

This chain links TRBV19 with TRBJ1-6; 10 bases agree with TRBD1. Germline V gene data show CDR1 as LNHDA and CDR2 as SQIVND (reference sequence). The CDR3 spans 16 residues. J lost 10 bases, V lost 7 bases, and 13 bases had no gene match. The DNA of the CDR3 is TGTGCCAGTAAATTTCGGGACAGGGGAGAACAGTCACCCCTCCACTTT. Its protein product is CASKFRDRGEQSPLHF.

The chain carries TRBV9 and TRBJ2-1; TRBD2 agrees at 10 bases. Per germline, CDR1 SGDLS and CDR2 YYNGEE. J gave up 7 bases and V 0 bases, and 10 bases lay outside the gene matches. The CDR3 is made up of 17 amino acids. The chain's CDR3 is CASSVALGLADRNEQFF. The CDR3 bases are TGTGCCAGCAGCGTAGCCCTCGGACTAGCGGATCGGAATGAGCAGTTCTTC.